The clone carrying this T cell receptor (beta chain) was seen ten or more times. What it recognizes is unknown. The CDR3 runs 14 residues. J gave up 2 bases and V 6 bases, and 6 bases lay outside the gene matches. The source material, RNA transcripts, was used to amplify TCR beta CDR3 regions. HTBI primers were the set used in a first-round RT-PCR of the TCR CDR3. TCRdb re-called the multiplex PCR reads with MiXCR, one entry per CDR3 protein. Of around 440,000 distinct CDR3 sequences in the sample, around 16% were seen once. The authors took PBMCs from 8.5 to 10 ml fresh peripheral blood. This record comes from a study of T cells in Graves' hyperthyroidism and ophthalmopathy. Study outcomes and limitations: Blood samples included most of the expanded thyroid clonotypes exceeding 0.001. A model using 13 V-J features told ophthalmopathy apart from stable hyperthyroidism.

The chain couples TRBV12-3 or TRBV12-4 to TRBJ2-7; 8 bases agree with TRBD2. This clonotype was sampled from a woman younger than 35 with Graves' hyperthyroidism. Material for sequencing was blood. Here the CDR3 reads CASSGGGHPYEQYF. In DNA, the CDR3 is TGTGCCAGCAGCGGGGGGGGACACCCCTACGAGCAGTACTTC.